A single sample is the source of the 8 T cell receptor beta chains below, sequenced in a study of OX40 agonist ivuxolimab in advanced cancers. Here immunoSEQ multiplex PCR was the method, and the copy in TCRdb shows in-frame clones only, minus some. The table includes around 59,000 clones, about 89% detected once. The sequencing used CD4+ or CD8+ T cells sorted from blood, collected in a trial of the OX40 agonist ivuxolimab. These receptor sequences come from an adult with an advanced solid tumor such as melanoma, head and neck, liver or kidney cancer.

The V gene is TRBV9, the J gene TRBJ2-5, with TRBD2 identical over 9 bases. This CDR3 comprises 15 residues. The V segment lost 2 bases and the J segment 1 base; nucleotides outside the gene matches: 3. Per germline, CDR1 SGDLS and CDR2 YYNGEE. CDR3 loop: CASSVSGSTQETQYF. In nucleotides, the CDR3 is TGTGCCAGCAGCGTTAGCGGGAGTACCCAAGAGACCCAGTACTTC.

The chain recombines TRBV6-5 with TRBJ2-5; D remains unclear. Per the germline V gene, CDR1 is MNHEY and CDR2 is SVGAGI. The CDR3 sequence is 13 residues long. Trimming pared 6 bases from V and 7 bases from J, leaving 15 bases between. DNA of the CDR3: TGTGCCAGCAGGGGCAGCCTTTTAGGGACCCAGTACTTC. Translation gives CASRGSLLGTQYF.

This chain uses TRBV5-8 with TRBJ2-4; D is possibly TRBD1 or TRBD2 (5 bases each). V was shortened by 3 bases and J by 1 base, with 17 bases between the two germline ends. From germline, CDR1 is SGHTS and CDR2 YDEGEE. CDR3 size: 17 residues. For the CDR3, the DNA is TGTGCCAGCAGCTGGGGTATGGGGGTGGCGGCCAAAAACATTCAGTACTTC. It codes for CASSWGMGVAAKNIQYF.

The rearrangement joins TRBV9 to TRBJ2-3; D might be TRBD2 (6 bases). The CDR3 totals 16 residues. V dropped 0 bases and J dropped 4 bases, with 15 bases sitting between them. Germline CDR1 SGDLS, CDR2 YYNGEE. The CDR3 bases are TGTGCCAGCAGCGTAGGGGGACTCCGAAGGGCAGATACGCAGTATTTT. Its translation is CASSVGGLRRADTQYF.

The V and J genes are TRBV2 and TRBJ2-6; D is ambiguous. The CDR3 spans 13 residues. Looked up from germline, CDR1 is SNHLY and CDR2 is FYNNEI. V lost 7 bases, J lost 0 bases, and 4 bases lay in between. For the CDR3, the DNA is TGTGCCAGCAAGGGCTCTGGGGCCAACGTCCTGACTTTC. Translating gives CASKGSGANVLTF.

The V call is TRBV6-6, the J call TRBJ2-2, with D possibly matching TRBD2 (6 bases). Germline V gene lookup returns CDR1 MNHNY and CDR2 SVGAGI (reference sequence). The germline V and J ends were trimmed by 10 bases and 8 bases, with 17 bases remaining between them. The CDR3 has 13 amino acids. This chain's CDR3 is CATWGDSEGELFF. CDR3 in DNA: TGTGCCACCTGGGGGGACTCCGAAGGGGAGCTGTTTTTT.

The chain employs TRBV7-9 and TRBJ2-7, with D possibly being TRBD1 (6 bases). Trimming pared 5 bases from V and 3 bases from J, leaving 11 bases between. Germline lookup yields CDR1 SEHNR and CDR2 FQNEAQ (reference sequence). The CDR3 runs to 13 residues. In DNA, the CDR3 is TGTGCCAGCAGCACGGGACAAAACTACGAGCAGTACTTC. Translation gives CASSTGQNYEQYF.

The chain couples TRBV5-6 to TRBJ1-1; D call uncertain. Germline V lookup: CDR1 SGHDT, CDR2 YYEEEE. The CDR3 contains 13 residues. Trimming cost V 0 bases and J 8 bases, with 11 bases left between them. CDR3 protein: CASSLGPPGEAFF. The CDR3 DNA follows: TGTGCCAGCAGCTTGGGCCCCCCTGGCGAAGCTTTCTTT.